The 6 T cell receptor beta chains in this list originate from one sample, sequenced in a study of T cells in Graves' hyperthyroidism and ophthalmopathy. The CDR3 regions of TCR beta were amplified from RNA transcripts. HTBI primers drove first-round RT-PCR of the TCR CDR3. Via MiXCR, TCRdb re-called the multiplex PCR reads, giving one row per CDR3 protein. The table has 450,000 to 600,000 distinct CDR3 sequences, 12% to 15% seen once. Input material: blood. These receptors all come from a middle-aged woman with Graves' hyperthyroidism.

This clonotype was seen ten or more times. The chain uses TRBV20-1 and TRBJ2-7; D possibly corresponds to TRBD1 (6 bases). The CDR3 is 14 residues long. V lost 1 base and J 4 bases, leaving 14 bases between the germline ends. The germline CDR1 and CDR2 sequences are DFQATT and SNEGSKA (reference sequence). CDR3 protein: CSARATGTLYEQYF. CDR3 bases: TGCAGTGCTAGAGCAACCGGGACATTGTACGAGCAGTACTTC.

In this sample, this clonotype turned up many times. The chain joins TRBV6-2 or TRBV6-3 to TRBJ2-3; 11 bases are shared with TRBD2. V lost 2 bases and J lost 3; bases outside the gene matches: 4. The germline V gene has CDR1 MNHEY and CDR2 SVGEGT. CDR3 length: 16 amino acids. The CDR3 sequence is CASSYGTSGSTDTQYF. CDR3 bases: TGTGCCAGCAGTTACGGTACTAGCGGGAGTACAGATACGCAGTATTTT.

This clonotype was seen ten or more times. This chain uses TRBV3-1 with TRBJ2-7; D possibly corresponds to TRBD1 (5 bases). The CDR3 sequence is 14 residues long. CDR1 is LGHDT, CDR2 YNNKEL, per germline (reference sequence). The germline V and J ends were trimmed by 4 bases and 0 bases, with 10 bases remaining between them. The CDR3 sequence: CASSPDTGSYEQYF. CDR3 bases: TGTGCCAGCAGCCCGGACACGGGCTCCTACGAGCAGTACTTC.

This clonotype was seen at least ten times. The chain couples TRBV11-2 to TRBJ2-7; TRBD2 matches 10 bases. Germline V gene lookup returns CDR1 SGHAT and CDR2 FQNNGV. CDR3 size: 15 residues. J gave up 4 bases and V 4 bases, and 7 bases lay outside the gene matches. The CDR3 sequence is CASSSGTSVSYEQYF. The DNA of the CDR3 is TGTGCCAGCAGCTCCGGGACTAGCGTTTCGTACGAGCAGTACTTC.

This clonotype was picked up many times. The chain employs TRBV5-6 and TRBJ2-2; 7 positions agree with TRBD1. Germline V lookup: CDR1 SGHDT, CDR2 YYEEEE. The CDR3 runs to 15 residues. V trimming: 4 bases; J trimming: 1 base; junction bases outside the gene matches: 4. The CDR3 coding sequence is TGTGCCAGCAGCCTACAGGGGATGAACACCGGGGAGCTGTTTTTT. Its translation is CASSLQGMNTGELFF. Looking up the rest from reference TRBV5-6 and TRBJ2-2 gives the full variable domain: DAGVTQSPTHLIKTRGQQVTLRCSPKSGHDTVSWYQQALGQGPQFIFQYYEEEERQRGNFPDRFSGHQFPNYSSELNVNALLLGDSALYLCASSLQGMNTGELFFGEGSRLTVL.

This clonotype has a count of ten or more. The chain carries TRBV7-2 and TRBJ2-7; D perhaps matches TRBD1 (5 bases). CDR1 and CDR2 (germline): SGHTA, FQGNSA. The germline V and J ends were trimmed by 1 base and 4 bases, with 11 bases remaining between them. This CDR3 is 14 amino acids long. For the CDR3, the DNA is TGTGCCAGCAGCTTAGATCCAGGGCGATACGAGCAGTACTTC. Translation: CASSLDPGRYEQYF.